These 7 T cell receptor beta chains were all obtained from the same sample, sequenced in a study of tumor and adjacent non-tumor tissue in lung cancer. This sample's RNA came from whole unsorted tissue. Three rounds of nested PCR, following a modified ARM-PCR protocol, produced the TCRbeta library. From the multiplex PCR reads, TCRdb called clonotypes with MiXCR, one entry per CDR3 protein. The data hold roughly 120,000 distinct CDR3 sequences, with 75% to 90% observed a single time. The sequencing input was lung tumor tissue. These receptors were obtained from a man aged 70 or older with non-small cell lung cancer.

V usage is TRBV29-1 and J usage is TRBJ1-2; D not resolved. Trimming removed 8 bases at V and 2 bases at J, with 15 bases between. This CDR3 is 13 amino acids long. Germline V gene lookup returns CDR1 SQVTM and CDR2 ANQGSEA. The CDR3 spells CSTFGRMNYGYTF. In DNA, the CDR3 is TGCAGCACATTCGGTAGGATGAACTATGGCTACACCTTC. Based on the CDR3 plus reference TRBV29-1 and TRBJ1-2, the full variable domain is SAVISQKPSRDICQRGTSLTIQCQVDSQVTMMFWYRQQPGQSLTLIATANQGSEATYESGFVIDKFPISRPNLTFSTLTVSNMSPEDSSIYLCSTFGRMNYGYTFGSGTRLTVV.

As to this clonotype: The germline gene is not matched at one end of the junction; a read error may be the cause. The CDR3 region has the DNA TGTGCCAGCAGTTCCAACCGGGACAGGACCTATGAGCAGTACTTC. It yields the protein CASSSNRDRTYEQYF. This chain joins TRBV7-9 and TRBJ2-7; 8 bases map to TRBD1. Germline lookup yields CDR1 SEHNR and CDR2 FQNEAQ (reference sequence). The CDR3 extends over 15 amino acids.

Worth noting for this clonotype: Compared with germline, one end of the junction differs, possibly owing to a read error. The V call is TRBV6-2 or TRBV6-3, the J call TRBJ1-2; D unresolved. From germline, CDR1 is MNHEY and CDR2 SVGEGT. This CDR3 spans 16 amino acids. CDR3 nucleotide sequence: TGTGCCAGGAGTTACGCTCACAGTTTCTTGAACTATGGCTACACCTTC. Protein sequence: CARSYAHSFLNYGYTF.

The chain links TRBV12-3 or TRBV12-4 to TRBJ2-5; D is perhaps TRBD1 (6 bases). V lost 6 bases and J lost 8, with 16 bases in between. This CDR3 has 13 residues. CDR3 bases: TGTGCCAGCAGACCCGGACAGCGCTTCACCCAGTACTTC. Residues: CASRPGQRFTQYF.

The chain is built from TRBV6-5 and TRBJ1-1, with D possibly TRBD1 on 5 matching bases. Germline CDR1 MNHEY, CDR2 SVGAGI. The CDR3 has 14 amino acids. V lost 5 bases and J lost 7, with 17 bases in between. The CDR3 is CASSQIRGRREAFF. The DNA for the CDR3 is TGTGCCAGCAGTCAGATAAGGGGCCGTCGTGAAGCTTTCTTT.

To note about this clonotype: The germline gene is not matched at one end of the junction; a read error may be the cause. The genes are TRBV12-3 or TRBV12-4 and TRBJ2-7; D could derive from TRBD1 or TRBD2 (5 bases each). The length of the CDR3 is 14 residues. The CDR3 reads CVSSTRGAIYEQYF. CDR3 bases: TGTGTCAGCAGTACCCGAGGGGCGATCTACGAGCAGTACTTC.

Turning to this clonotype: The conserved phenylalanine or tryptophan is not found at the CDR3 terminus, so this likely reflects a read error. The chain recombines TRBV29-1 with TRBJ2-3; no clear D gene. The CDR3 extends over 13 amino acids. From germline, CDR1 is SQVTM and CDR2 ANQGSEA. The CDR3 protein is CSVEEVVADMQYY. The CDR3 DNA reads TGCAGCGTTGAAGAAGTAGTAGCAGATATGCAGTATTAT.